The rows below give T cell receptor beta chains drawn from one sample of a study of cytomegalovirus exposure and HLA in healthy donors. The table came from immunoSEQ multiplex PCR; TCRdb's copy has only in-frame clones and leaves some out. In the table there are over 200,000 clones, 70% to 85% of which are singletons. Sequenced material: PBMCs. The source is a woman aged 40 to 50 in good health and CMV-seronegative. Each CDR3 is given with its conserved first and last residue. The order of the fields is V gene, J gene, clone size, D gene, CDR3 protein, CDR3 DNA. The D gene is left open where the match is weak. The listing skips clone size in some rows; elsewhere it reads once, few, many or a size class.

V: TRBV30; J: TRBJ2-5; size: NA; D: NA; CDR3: CAWSVIVREQYF; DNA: TGTGCCTGGAGTGTTATCGTCCGGGAGCAGTACTTC
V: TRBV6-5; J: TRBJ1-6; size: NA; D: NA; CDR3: CASSYPNSPLHF; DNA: TGTGCCAGCAGTTACCCAAATTCACCCCTCCACTTT
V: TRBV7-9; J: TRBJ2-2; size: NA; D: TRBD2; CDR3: CASRMTSAARGELFF; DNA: TGTGCCAGCAGGATGACTAGCGCCGCACGCGGGGAGCTGTTTTTT
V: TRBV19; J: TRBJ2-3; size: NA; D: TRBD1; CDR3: CASTLGQGAPDTQYF; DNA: TGTGCCAGTACCCTCGGACAGGGGGCCCCAGATACGCAGTATTTT
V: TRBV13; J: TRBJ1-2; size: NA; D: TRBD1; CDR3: CASRQGYYGYTF; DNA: TGTGCCAGCCGACAGGGGTACTATGGCTACACCTTC
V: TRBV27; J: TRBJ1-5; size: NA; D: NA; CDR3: CASSSLLRGKEQPQHF; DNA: TGTGCCAGCAGTTCGCTTCTGAGGGGGAAAGAGCAGCCCCAGCATTTT
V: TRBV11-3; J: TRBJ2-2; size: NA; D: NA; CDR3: CASSLGPGGDGGGELFF; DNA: TGTGCCAGCAGCTTAGGCCCCGGCGGGGACGGAGGCGGGGAGCTGTTTTTT
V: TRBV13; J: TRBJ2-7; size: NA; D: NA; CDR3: CASSFRDGYEQYF; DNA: TGTGCCAGCAGCTTCCGGGATGGCTACGAGCAGTACTTC
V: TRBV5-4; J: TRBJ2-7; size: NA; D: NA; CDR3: CASSLEGEVSYEQYF; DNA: TGTGCCAGCAGCTTGGAGGGGGAAGTCTCCTACGAGCAGTACTTC
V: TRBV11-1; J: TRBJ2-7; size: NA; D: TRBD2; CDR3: CASSLSPGGYEQYF; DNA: TGTGCCAGCAGCTTATCTCCGGGAGGCTACGAGCAGTACTTC
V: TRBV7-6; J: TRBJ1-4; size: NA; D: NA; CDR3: CASSLPGLNEKLFF; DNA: TGTGCCAGCAGCTTACCGGGACTTAATGAAAAACTGTTTTTT
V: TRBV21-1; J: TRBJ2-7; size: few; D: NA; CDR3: CASSKISTGPNYEQYF; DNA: TGTGCCAGCAGCAAAATTTCGACAGGGCCCAACTACGAGCAGTACTTC
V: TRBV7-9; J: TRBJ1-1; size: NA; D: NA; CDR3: CASSRVGRNTEAFF; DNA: TGTGCCAGCAGCCGAGTGGGCCGGAACACTGAAGCTTTCTTT
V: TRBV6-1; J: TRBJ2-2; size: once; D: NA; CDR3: CASSVAQANTGELFF; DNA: TGTGCCAGCAGTGTAGCACAGGCGAACACCGGGGAGCTGTTTTTT
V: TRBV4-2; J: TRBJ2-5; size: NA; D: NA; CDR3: CASSQDLTGEETQYF; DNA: TGTGCCAGCAGCCAAGACCTTACGGGGGAAGAGACCCAGTACTTC
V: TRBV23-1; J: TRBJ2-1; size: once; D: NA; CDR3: CASSPKSSYNEQFF; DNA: TGCGCCAGCAGCCCAAAGAGCTCCTACAATGAGCAGTTCTTC
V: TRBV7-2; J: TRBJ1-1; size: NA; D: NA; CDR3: CASSKQGLGTEAFF; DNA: TGTGCCAGCAGCAAACAGGGCCTGGGCACTGAAGCTTTCTTT
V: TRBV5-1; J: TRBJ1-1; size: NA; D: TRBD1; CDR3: CASRAGTGKAFF; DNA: TGCGCCAGCAGAGCCGGGACAGGGAAAGCTTTCTTT
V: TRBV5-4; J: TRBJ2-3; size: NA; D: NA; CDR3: CASSYTSTDTQYF; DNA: TGTGCCAGCAGCTATACTAGCACAGATACGCAGTATTTT
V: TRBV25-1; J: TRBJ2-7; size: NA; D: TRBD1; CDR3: CASRGTGAHEQYF; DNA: TGTGCCAGCAGGGGGACAGGGGCCCACGAGCAGTACTTC
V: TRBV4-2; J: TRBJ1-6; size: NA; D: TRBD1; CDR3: CASSRDSANSPLHF; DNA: TGTGCCAGCAGCCGGGACAGCGCTAATTCACCCCTCCACTTT
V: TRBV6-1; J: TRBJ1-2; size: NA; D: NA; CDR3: CASNPGWGYTF; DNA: TGTGCCAGCAACCCAGGTTGGGGCTACACCTTC
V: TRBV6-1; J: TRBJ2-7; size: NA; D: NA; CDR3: CASSERGDYSYEQYF; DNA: TGTGCCAGCAGTGAAAGGGGGGACTACTCCTACGAGCAGTACTTC
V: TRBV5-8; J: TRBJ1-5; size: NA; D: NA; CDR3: CASSHNRQGREPQHF; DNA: TGTGCCAGCAGCCACAACCGGCAGGGTAGGGAGCCCCAGCATTTT
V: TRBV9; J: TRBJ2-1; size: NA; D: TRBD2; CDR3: CASSSGGLSNEQFF; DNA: TGTGCCAGCAGTTCGGGGGGGCTCAGCAATGAGCAGTTCTTC
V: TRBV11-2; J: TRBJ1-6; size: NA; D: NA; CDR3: CASSDPGHNSPLHF; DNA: TGTGCCAGCAGCGACCCAGGGCATAATTCACCCCTCCACTTT
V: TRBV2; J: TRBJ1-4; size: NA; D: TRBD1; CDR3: CASRFRDRSNEKLFF; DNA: TGTGCCAGCAGATTTCGGGACAGGAGCAATGAAAAACTGTTTTTT
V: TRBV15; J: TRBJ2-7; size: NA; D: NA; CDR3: CATSRAGGGFYEQYF; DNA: TGTGCCACCAGCAGAGCGGGGGGCGGGTTCTACGAGCAGTACTTC
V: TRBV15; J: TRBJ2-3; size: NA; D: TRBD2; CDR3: CATSRARTSGVGDTQYF; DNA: TGTGCCACCAGCAGAGCGAGAACTAGCGGGGTCGGAGATACGCAGTATTTT
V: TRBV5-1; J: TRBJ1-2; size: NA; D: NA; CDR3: CASSLDRGGYYGYTF; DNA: TGCGCCAGCAGCTTGGACCGTGGCGGATACTATGGCTACACCTTC
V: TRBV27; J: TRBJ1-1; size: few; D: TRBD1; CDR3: CASSPRTGFYAEAFF; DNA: TGTGCCAGCAGTCCCCGGACAGGGTTTTACGCTGAAGCTTTCTTT
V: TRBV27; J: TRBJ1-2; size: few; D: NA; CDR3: CASSLAGNNYGYTF; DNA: TGTGCCAGCAGTTTGGCGGGGAACAACTATGGCTACACCTTC